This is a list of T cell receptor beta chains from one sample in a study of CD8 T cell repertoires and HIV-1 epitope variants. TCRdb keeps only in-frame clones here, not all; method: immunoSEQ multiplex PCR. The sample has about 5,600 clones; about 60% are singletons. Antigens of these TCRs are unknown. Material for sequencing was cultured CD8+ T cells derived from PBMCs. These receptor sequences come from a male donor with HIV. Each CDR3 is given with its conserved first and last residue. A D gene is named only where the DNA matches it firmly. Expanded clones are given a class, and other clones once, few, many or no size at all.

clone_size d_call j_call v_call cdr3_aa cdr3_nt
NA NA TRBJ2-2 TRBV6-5 CASSSLGGSGGELFF TGTGCCAGCAGTTCCTTAGGGGGATCCGGCGGGGAGCTGTTTTTT
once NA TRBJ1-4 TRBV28 CASGTLGGTNEKLFF TGTGCCAGCGGGACTCTGGGGGGAACTAATGAAAAACTGTTTTTT
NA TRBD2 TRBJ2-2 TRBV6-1 CASILAGDTGELFF TGTGCCAGCATTCTAGCGGGGGACACCGGGGAGCTGTTTTTT
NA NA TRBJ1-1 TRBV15 CATSREGRLNTEAFF TGTGCCACCAGCAGAGAGGGCAGGTTGAACACTGAAGCTTTCTTT
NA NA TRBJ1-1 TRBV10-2 CASSPTGETGQAFF TGCGCCAGCAGTCCCACGGGGGAAACAGGACAAGCTTTCTTT
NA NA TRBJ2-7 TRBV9 CASSVEGSSYEQYF TGTGCCAGCAGCGTAGAAGGGAGCTCCTACGAGCAGTACTTC
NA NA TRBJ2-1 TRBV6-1 CASKTTGEGYNEQFF TGTGCCAGCAAGACGACAGGGGAGGGTTACAATGAGCAGTTCTTC
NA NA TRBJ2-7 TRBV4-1 CASSLVDSESREQYF TGCGCCAGCAGCCTAGTAGATTCGGAGTCACGGGAGCAGTACTTC
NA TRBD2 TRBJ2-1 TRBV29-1 CSVEEPRGGSYNEQFF TGCAGCGTTGAAGAACCCCGCGGGGGCTCCTACAATGAGCAGTTCTTC
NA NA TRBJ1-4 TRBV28 CASRIQGLDEKLFF TGTGCCAGCAGGATACAGGGATTAGATGAAAAACTGTTTTTT
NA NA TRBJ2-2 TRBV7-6 CASSLGVFDSTFANTGELFF TGTGCCAGCAGCTTAGGGGTATTTGACAGCACGTTCGCGAACACCGGGGAGCTGTTTTTT
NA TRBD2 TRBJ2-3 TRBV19 CASSMSRMGGSADTQYF TGTGCCAGTAGTATGAGTAGGATGGGGGGGAGTGCAGATACGCAGTATTTT
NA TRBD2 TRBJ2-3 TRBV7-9 CASSTTGGNTQYF TGTGCCAGCAGCACAACGGGGGGTAATACGCAGTATTTT
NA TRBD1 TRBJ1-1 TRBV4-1 CASSRLQGEEAFF TGCGCCAGCAGCCGTTTACAGGGGGAGGAAGCTTTCTTT
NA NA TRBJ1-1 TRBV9 CASSVNRDLDMNTEAFF TGTGCCAGCAGCGTCAACAGGGATCTTGACATGAACACTGAAGCTTTCTTT
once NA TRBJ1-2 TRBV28 CASRASPNYGYTF TGTGCCAGCAGAGCCAGTCCTAACTATGGCTACACCTTC
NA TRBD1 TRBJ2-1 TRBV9 CASSPWTGGNEQFF TGTGCCAGCAGCCCGTGGACAGGGGGCAATGAGCAGTTCTTC
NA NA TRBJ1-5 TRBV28 CASSLLAGRSQHF TGTGCCAGCAGTTTGTTGGCCGGTCGGTCCCAGCATTTT
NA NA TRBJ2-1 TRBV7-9 CASSLDGASEQFF TGTGCCAGCAGCTTAGACGGTGCCAGTGAGCAGTTCTTC
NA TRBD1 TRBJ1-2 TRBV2 CASSERQGEVGYTF TGTGCCAGCAGTGAACGACAGGGGGAGGTTGGCTACACCTTC
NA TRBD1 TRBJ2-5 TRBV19 CASTLRQGAETQYF TGTGCCAGTACCCTTAGACAGGGGGCGGAGACCCAGTACTTC
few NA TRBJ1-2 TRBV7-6 CASSFFTTDGYTF TGTGCCAGCAGCTTTTTCACCACAGATGGCTACACCTTC
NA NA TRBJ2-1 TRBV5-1 CASSLYQGSYNEQFF TGCGCCAGCAGCTTATACCAGGGGTCCTACAATGAGCAGTTCTTC
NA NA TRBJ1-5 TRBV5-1 CASSSGTLDSNQPQHF TGCGCCAGCAGCTCGGGGACCCTTGACAGCAATCAGCCCCAGCATTTT